This T cell receptor beta chain was recorded in a study of CD8 T cells in Susac syndrome. A single count supports this clonotype. An input of 0.5 to 1 ug of RNA was subjected to reverse transcription using random hexamers. Amplification of TCR beta CDR3 was carried out by immunoSEQ multiplex PCR, which covered 54 Vbeta and 13 Jbeta segments. TCRdb redid the calling of the immunoSEQ multiplex PCR reads with MiXCR, one entry per CDR3 protein. Counted here are 250,000 to 300,000 distinct CDR3 sequences, around 85% occurring once; the ten biggest clones make up around 0.2%. The CDR3 extends over 13 amino acids. Trimming stripped 3 bases from V and 0 bases from J, with 5 bases between. Germline CDR1 MDHEN, CDR2 SYDVKM.

The source material was CD8+ T cells from PBMCs. The chain recombines TRBV28 with TRBJ2-5; the D is unclear. The receptor was isolated from a human donor with multiple sclerosis. CDR3 sequence reads: CASSFGHQETQYF. The CDR3 region has the DNA TGTGCCAGCAGTTTCGGCCACCAAGAGACCCAGTACTTC.